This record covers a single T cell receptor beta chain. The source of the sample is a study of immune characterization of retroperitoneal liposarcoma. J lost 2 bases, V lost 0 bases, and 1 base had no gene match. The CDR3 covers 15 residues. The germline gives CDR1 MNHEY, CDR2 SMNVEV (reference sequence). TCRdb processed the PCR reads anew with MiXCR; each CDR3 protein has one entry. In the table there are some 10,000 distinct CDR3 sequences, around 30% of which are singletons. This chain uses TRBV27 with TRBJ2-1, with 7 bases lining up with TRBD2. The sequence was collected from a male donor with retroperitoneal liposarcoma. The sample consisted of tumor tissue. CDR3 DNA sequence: TGTGCCAGCAGTTTATCGGGGGGGGCCTACAATGAGCAGTTCTTC. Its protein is CASSLSGGAYNEQFF.